This T cell receptor (beta chain) was sequenced during a study of shared clonotypes between healthy human individuals. The DNA input per sorted-subset replicate PCR was about 180 ng, corresponding to around 30,000 T cell genomes. TCRdb's copy holds only in-frame clones and misses some; the assay was immunoSEQ multiplex PCR. The sample consists of about 680,000 clones, 60% to 80% of them appearing once. The CDR3 is made up of 15 amino acids. Germline V lookup: CDR1 SGHTA, CDR2 FQGNSA. V shed 4 bases and J shed 2 bases, with 14 bases lying between them. This chain connects TRBV7-2 to TRBJ1-2; D remains unclear. The sequencing sample was made of memory CD4+ T cells sorted from blood. Described subset: CD45RA-negative fraction. This clonotype was obtained from a woman aged 25 to 39 in good health. CDR3 nucleotides: TGTGCCAGCAGCTCCCGAACGTTGGGGAACTATGGCTACACCTTC. This encodes CASSSRTLGNYGYTF.